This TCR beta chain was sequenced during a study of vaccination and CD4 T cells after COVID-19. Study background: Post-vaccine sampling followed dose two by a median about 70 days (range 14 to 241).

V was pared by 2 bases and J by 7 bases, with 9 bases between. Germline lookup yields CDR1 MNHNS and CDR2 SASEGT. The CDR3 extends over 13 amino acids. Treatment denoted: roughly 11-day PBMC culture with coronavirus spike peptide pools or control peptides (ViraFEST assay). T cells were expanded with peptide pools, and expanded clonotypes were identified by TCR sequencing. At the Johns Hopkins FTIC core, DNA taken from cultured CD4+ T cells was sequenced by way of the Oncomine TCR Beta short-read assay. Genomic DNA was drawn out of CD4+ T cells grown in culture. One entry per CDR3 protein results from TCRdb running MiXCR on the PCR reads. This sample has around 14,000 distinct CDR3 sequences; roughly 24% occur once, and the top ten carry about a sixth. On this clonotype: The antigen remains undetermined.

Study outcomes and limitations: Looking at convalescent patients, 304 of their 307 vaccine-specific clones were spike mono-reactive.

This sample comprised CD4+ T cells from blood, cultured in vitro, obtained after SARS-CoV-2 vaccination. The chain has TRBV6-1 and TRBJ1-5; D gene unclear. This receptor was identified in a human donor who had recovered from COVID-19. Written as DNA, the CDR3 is TGTGCCAGCAGTGAATCGGGTAGCCAGCCCCAGCATTTT. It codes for CASSESGSQPQHF.